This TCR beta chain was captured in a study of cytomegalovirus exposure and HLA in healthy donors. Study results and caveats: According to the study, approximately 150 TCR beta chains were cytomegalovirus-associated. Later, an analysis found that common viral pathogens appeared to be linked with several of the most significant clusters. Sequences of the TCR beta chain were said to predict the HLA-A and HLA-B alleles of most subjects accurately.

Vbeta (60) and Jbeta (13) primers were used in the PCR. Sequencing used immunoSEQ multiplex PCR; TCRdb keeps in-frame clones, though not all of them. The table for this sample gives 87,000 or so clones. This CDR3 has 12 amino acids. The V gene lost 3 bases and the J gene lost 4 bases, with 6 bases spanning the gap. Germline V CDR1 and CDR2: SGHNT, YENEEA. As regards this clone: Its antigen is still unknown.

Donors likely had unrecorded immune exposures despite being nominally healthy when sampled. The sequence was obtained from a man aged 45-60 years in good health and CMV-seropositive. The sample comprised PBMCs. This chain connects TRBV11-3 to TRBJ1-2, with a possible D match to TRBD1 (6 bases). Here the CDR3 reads CASSLDSYGYTF. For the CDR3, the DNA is TGTGCCAGCAGCTTGGACAGCTATGGCTACACCTTC.